This entry is about one T cell receptor beta chain. Its antigen remains unidentified. These data are taken from a study of EBV T-cell therapy then PD-1 blockade in nasopharyngeal carcinoma. Trimming removed 6 bases from V and 5 bases from J, with 16 bases in between. CDR1 is SQVTM, CDR2 ANQGSEA, per germline. The CDR3 covers 13 residues. Treatment noted: AdE1-LMPpoly-expanded autologous EBV-specific T-cell therapy followed by anti-PD-1 nivolumab. Generated by immunoSEQ multiplex PCR, the TCRdb table keeps only in-frame clones and is missing some. Of 19,000 or so clones listed, over 80% were seen once; the top ten hold over 25%.

Material: CD8+ T cells from blood, obtained at day 0 from a patient whose treatment included autologous EBV-specific T cells and nivolumab. The chain has TRBV29-1 and TRBJ1-2; tentative D call: TRBD1 (5 bases). This sequence was found in a man aged 40-55 years with nasopharyngeal carcinoma. CDR3 residues: CSVAEQGGYGYTF. The CDR3 DNA reads as TGCAGCGTGGCGGAGCAGGGAGGGTATGGCTACACCTTC. The whole variable domain, filled in from reference TRBV29-1 and TRBJ1-2, reads SAVISQKPSRDICQRGTSLTIQCQVDSQVTMMFWYRQQPGQSLTLIATANQGSEATYESGFVIDKFPISRPNLTFSTLTVSNMSPEDSSIYLCSVAEQGGYGYTFGSGTRLTVV.